This TCR beta chain is from a study of preoperative IRX-2 immunotherapy in early breast cancer. Libraries were prepared by immunoSEQ multiplex PCR; TCRdb keeps only in-frame clonotypes and omits some of them. The sample shows around 62,000 clones, approximately 95% of them seen only once. This CDR3 comprises 16 residues. Germline V gene lookup returns CDR1 SGHTA and CDR2 FQGNSA. V lost 0 bases and J 0 bases, leaving 9 bases between the germline ends. The sample's treatment: preoperative locoregional IRX-2 cytokine immunotherapy. This phase Ib study tested locoregional IRX-2 cytokine immunotherapy given before surgery.

This specimen was taken from a patient treated with IRX-2 immunotherapy. J is TRBJ1-3 and V is TRBV7-2; D is unresolved. The origin of this receptor is a human donor with breast cancer. The CDR3 DNA is TGTGCCAGCAGCTTAGCCGGCTGGCGCTCTGGAAACACCATATATTTT. Encoded protein: CASSLAGWRSGNTIYF.